This T cell receptor beta chain was captured by sequencing in a study of T cell responses to AZD1222 COVID-19 vaccine. General study results and limits: Researchers report vaccine-associated CD4 TCRs spanning spike, with dominance at 160-218 and 743-854. In the spike-specific TCR repertoire, nearly half reportedly target unmutated variant regions. The study sampled repertoires only after the peak T cell response. White British ancestry dominated among donors, who included more females, and clonal diversity was possibly underestimated.

Produced via immunoSEQ multiplex PCR; TCRdb's table is partial and in-frame only. This table holds 150,000 to 190,000 clones, 85% to 90% found once. A word on this clone: Its antigen is not identified.

This TCR was recovered from an adult who received the AZD1222 COVID-19 vaccine. The starting material was peripheral blood, obtained 28 days after the second AZD1222 dose.

CDR3 loop: CASRGRLGGNQPQHF. CDR3 DNA: TGTGCCAGTAGGGGTCGTTTGGGGGGCAATCAGCCCCAGCATTTT. The chain is built from TRBV19 and TRBJ1-5; D perhaps matches TRBD1 (5 bases). The CDR3 length is 15 residues. Germline CDR1 LNHDA, CDR2 SQIVND (reference sequence). The germline V and J ends were trimmed by 6 bases and 2 bases, with 14 bases remaining between them. Full variable domain (missing parts from reference TRBV19 and TRBJ1-5): DGGITQSPKYLFRKEGQNVTLSCEQNLNHDAMYWYRQDPGQGLRLIYYSQIVNDFQKGDIAEGYSVSREKKESFPLTVTSAQKNPTAFYLCASRGRLGGNQPQHFGDGTRLSIL.